This T cell receptor beta chain is drawn from a study of B cell selection in AIRE deficiency. Study-level points and caveats: Only TCRbeta was sequenced; around 35% of shared healthy Treg sequences appeared in Tconv.

Sorted regulatory T cells were CD4-positive, CD25-high and CD127-low or negative. To note about this clone: Its antigen is unknown.

The protocol was immunoSEQ multiplex PCR, while the TCRdb copy is restricted to in-frame clones and leaves out a portion. Of approximately 14,000 clones in the sample, roughly 91% are singletons; the top ten hold around 1%. This TCR was sampled from a human donor with AIRE deficiency. The sequenced material came from Tregs sorted from PBMCs.

The CDR3 protein is CASSLDGTRLYEQYF. For the CDR3, the DNA is TGTGCCAGCAGCTTAGACGGGACTAGGCTTTACGAGCAGTACTTC. The V call is TRBV7-2, the J call TRBJ2-7, with 8 positions matching TRBD2. CDR1 SGHTA and CDR2 FQGNSA come from the germline V gene. The CDR3 consists of 15 residues. V gave up 1 base and J gave up 4 bases; unmatched junction bases: 6.